This is a list of T cell receptor beta chains from one sample in a study of T-cell reconstitution after alpha-beta-depleted transplantation in children. One entry per CDR3 protein, called by TCRdb with MiXCR from the PCR reads. The sample has fewer than 750,000 distinct CDR3 sequences, under 25% seen once. The input for sequencing was PBMCs, mostly from graft donor cells, taken 360 days after TCRalphabeta/CD19-depleted stem cell transplant. These receptors originate from a boy under three years old who had a stem cell transplant for acute myeloid leukemia, so the T cells may come from the graft donor. CDR3s include the opening cysteine and the closing phenylalanine or tryptophan. The D gene is left open where the match is weak. Expanded clones are given a class, and other clones once, few, many or no size at all.

j_call	v_call	d_call	clone_size	cdr3_aa	cdr3_nt
TRBJ1-2	TRBV2	TRBD1	many	CASSRGSGYTF	TGTGCCAGCAGCAGGGGGAGTGGCTACACCTTC
TRBJ1-1	TRBV29-1	-	few	CSVERASEAFF	TGCAGCGTTGAAAGGGCGAGTGAAGCTTTCTTT
TRBJ2-1	TRBV7-6	-	many	CASSLNSGYNEQFF	TGTGCCAGCAGCTTGAATTCGGGGTACAATGAGCAGTTCTTC
TRBJ1-6	TRBV20-1	TRBD1	few	CSARDRAGGGLKGYSPLHF	TGCAGTGCTAGAGATCGGGCAGGGGGCGGTCTTAAGGGATATTCACCCCTCCACTTT
TRBJ2-5	TRBV29-1	TRBD2	-	CSVEGTSGGSETQYF	TGCAGCGTTGAAGGGACTAGCGGGGGGTCAGAGACCCAGTACTTC
TRBJ1-5	TRBV7-2	-	-	CASSLWGPDQPQHF	TGTGCCAGCAGCTTATGGGGGCCAGATCAGCCCCAGCATTTT
TRBJ1-6	TRBV5-5	-	many	CASRGDGNSPLHF	TGTGCCAGCAGAGGCGACGGTAATTCACCCCTCCACTTT
TRBJ2-1	TRBV30	-	-	CAWNRNNEQFF	TGTGCCTGGAACAGAAACAATGAGCAGTTCTTC
TRBJ1-1	TRBV19	-	-	CASSISGHRVNTEAFF	TGTGCCAGTAGTATAAGCGGACACAGGGTGAACACTGAAGCTTTCTTT
TRBJ2-2	TRBV20-1	-	few	CSARDLKGGTGELFF	TGCAGTGCTAGAGATTTAAAAGGGGGCACCGGGGAGCTGTTTTTT